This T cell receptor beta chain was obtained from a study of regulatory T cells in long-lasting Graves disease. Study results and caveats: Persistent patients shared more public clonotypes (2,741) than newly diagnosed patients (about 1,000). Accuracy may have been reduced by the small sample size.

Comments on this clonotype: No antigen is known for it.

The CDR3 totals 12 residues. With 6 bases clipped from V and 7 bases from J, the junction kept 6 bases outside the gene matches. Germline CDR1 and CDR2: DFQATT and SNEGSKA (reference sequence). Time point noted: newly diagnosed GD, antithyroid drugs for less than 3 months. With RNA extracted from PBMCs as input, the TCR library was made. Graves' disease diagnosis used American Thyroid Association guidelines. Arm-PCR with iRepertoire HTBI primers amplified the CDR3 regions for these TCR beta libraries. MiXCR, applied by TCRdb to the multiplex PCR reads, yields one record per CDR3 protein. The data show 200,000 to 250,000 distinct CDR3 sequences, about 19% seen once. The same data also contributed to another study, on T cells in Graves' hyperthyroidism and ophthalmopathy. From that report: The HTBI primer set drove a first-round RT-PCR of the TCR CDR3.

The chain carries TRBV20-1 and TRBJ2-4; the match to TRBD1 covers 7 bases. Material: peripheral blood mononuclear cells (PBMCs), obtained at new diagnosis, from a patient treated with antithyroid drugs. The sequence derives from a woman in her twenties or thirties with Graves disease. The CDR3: CSAEGASNIQYF. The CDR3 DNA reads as TGCAGTGCCGAGGGGGCAAGTAACATTCAGTACTTC.